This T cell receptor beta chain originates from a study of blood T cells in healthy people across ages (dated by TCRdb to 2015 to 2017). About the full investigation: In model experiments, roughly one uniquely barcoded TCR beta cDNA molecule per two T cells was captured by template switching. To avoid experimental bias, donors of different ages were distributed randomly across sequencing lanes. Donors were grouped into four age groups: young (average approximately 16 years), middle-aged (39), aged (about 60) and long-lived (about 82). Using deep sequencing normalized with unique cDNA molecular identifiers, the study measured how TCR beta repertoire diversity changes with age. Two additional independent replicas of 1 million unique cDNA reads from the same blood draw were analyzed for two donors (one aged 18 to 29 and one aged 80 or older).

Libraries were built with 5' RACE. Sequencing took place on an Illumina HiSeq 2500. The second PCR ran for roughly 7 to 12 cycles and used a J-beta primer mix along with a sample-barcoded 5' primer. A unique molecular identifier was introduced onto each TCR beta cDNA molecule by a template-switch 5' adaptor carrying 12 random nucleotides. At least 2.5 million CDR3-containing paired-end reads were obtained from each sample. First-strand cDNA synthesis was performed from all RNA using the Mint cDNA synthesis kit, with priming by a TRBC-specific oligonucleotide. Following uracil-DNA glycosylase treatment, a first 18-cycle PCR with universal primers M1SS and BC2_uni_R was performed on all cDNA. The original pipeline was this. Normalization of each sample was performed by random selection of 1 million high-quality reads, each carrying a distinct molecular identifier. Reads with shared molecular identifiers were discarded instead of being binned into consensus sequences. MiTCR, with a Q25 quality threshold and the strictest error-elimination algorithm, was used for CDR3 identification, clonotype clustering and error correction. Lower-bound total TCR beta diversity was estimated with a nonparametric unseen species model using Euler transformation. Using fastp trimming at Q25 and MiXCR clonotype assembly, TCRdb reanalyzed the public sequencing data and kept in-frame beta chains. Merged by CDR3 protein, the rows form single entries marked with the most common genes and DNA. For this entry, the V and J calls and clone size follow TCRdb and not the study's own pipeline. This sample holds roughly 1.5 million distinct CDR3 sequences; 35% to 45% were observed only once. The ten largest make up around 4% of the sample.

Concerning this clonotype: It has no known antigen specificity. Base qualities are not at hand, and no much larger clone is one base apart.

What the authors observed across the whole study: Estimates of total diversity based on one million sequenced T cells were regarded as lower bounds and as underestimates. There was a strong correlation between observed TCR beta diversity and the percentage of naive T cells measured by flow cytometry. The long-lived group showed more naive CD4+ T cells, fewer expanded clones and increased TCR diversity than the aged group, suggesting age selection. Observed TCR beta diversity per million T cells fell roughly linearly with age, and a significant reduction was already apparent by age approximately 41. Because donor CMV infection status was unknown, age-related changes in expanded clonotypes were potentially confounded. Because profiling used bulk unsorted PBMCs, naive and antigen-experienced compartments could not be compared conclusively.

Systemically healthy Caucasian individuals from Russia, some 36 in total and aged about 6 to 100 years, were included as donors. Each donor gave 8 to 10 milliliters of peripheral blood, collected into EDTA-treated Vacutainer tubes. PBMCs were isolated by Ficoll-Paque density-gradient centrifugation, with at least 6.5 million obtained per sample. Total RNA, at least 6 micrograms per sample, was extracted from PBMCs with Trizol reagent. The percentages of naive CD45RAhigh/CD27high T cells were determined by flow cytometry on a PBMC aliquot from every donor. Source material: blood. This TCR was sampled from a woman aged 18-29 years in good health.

The CDR3 protein is CSVDPTGGETQYF. In nucleotide form, the sequence is TGCAGCGTTGACCCGACAGGTGGGGAGACCCAGTACTTC. The chain uses TRBV29-1 and TRBJ2-5; D gene: possibly TRBD1, on 6 matching bases. The V and J ends are trimmed by 3 bases and 5 bases, leaving 13 bases between them. The CDR3 has 13 amino acids, counting the end cysteine and phenylalanine. The kept DNA is CDR3 alone, 39 bases in frame from the first base. The germline V gene provides CDR1 SQVTM and CDR2 ANQGSEA.